Listed here are 28 T cell receptor beta chains from one sample, sequenced in a study of cytomegalovirus exposure and HLA in healthy donors. Primers included in the PCR were 60 Vbeta and 13 Jbeta primers. Only in-frame clones appear in the TCRdb table, and some are missing; sequencing was by immunoSEQ multiplex PCR. The data hold about 170,000 clones, with approximately 71% observed a single time. The specimen sequenced was PBMCs. Receptors originate from a woman between 18 and 29 years old in good health and CMV-seropositive.

This clone was picked up a small number of times. V gene TRBV4-3 combines with J gene TRBJ2-3; 8 positions agree with TRBD2. The V gene end was trimmed by 6 bases and the J gene end by 4 bases; junction bases not matched to a gene: 15. Germline V gene data show CDR1 as LGHNA and CDR2 as YSLEER. The CDR3 covers 17 residues. The CDR3 sequence is CASRPGLVMGVSDTQYF. CDR3 bases: TGCGCCAGCAGACCGGGACTAGTCATGGGGGTGTCAGATACGCAGTATTTT.

This chain links TRBV7-3 with TRBJ2-1, with 7 positions matching TRBD1. The V and J ends lost 5 bases and 0 bases, in that order; junction bases with no gene match: 4. The CDR3 has 15 residues. Germline lookup yields CDR1 SGHTA and CDR2 FQGTGA. The CDR3 protein is CASSPDRVSYNEQFF. The DNA of the CDR3 is TGTGCCAGCAGCCCTGACAGGGTCTCCTACAATGAGCAGTTCTTC.

CDR3 in amino acids: CASSTDTILTGELFF. In DNA form, the CDR3 reads TGTGCCAGCAGCACCGACACAATCCTCACCGGGGAGCTGTTTTTT. This chain joins TRBV21-1 and TRBJ2-2; the table assigns TRBD1, which was not confirmed against the DNA. TRBV21-1 is a recognized pseudogene. The CDR3 runs to 15 residues.

V gene TRBV4-2 combines with J gene TRBJ1-3, with 11 nucleotides matching TRBD1. The CDR3 consists of 16 residues. Per the germline V gene, CDR1 is LGHNA and CDR2 is YNFKEQ. The trim removed 5 bases at V and 4 bases at J, leaving 7 bases unmatched. The CDR3 reads CASSYADRGPGNTIYF. The CDR3, as DNA: TGTGCCAGCAGCTACGCGGACAGGGGGCCAGGAAACACCATATATTTT.

V and J are TRBV7-6 and TRBJ2-7, with 9 nucleotides matching TRBD2. The CDR3 has 15 residues. V lost 2 bases to trimming and J lost 5 bases; unmatched junction nucleotides: 7. The germline CDR1 and CDR2 sequences are SGHVS and FNYEAQ. The CDR3 region is CASSLRLADSHEQYF. CDR3 DNA sequence: TGTGCCAGCAGCTTAAGACTAGCGGATTCCCACGAGCAGTACTTC.

The chain links TRBV2 to TRBJ2-5, with D tentatively TRBD1 (5 bases). V was pared by 8 bases and J by 0 bases, with 13 bases between. The CDR3 length is 14 residues. Germline assignment: CDR1 SNHLY and CDR2 FYNNEI. The chain's CDR3 is CASGFRGDQETQYF. Written as DNA, the CDR3 is TGTGCCAGCGGCTTTAGGGGTGACCAAGAGACCCAGTACTTC.

The chain is built from TRBV19 and TRBJ2-1, with TRBD1 identical over 7 bases. V was pared by 3 bases and J by 7 bases, with 3 bases of the junction left unmatched. CDR3 length: 13 amino acids. CDR1 LNHDA and CDR2 SQIVND come from the germline V gene (reference sequence). CDR3 sequence: CASSIGGQNEQFF. In DNA, the CDR3 is TGTGCCAGTAGTATTGGGGGACAGAATGAGCAGTTCTTC.

This clone occurred a few times. The chain couples TRBV6-5 to TRBJ2-7; TRBD2 matches at 9 bases. The germline gives CDR1 MNHEY, CDR2 SVGAGI. J lost 1 base, V lost 3 bases, and 4 bases had no gene match. This CDR3 region has 15 residues. The CDR3 here is CASSYSGGRSYEQYF. The CDR3 coding sequence is TGTGCCAGCAGTTATAGCGGGGGCAGGTCCTACGAGCAGTACTTC.

J is TRBJ1-1 and V is TRBV6-5; D possibly corresponds to TRBD1 (6 bases). The V gene's germline CDR1 is MNHEY and CDR2 SVGAGI. This CDR3 comprises 13 residues. V lost 5 bases and J lost 7, with 14 bases in between. The CDR3 DNA sequence: TGTGCCAGCAGTCTCGGGACACATGGTGAAGCTTTCTTT. Its translation: CASSLGTHGEAFF.

The CDR3 spells CASSKNPRVNTEAFF. The CDR3 DNA reads TGTGCCAGCAGCAAGAATCCTCGCGTGAACACTGAAGCTTTCTTT. The rearrangement uses TRBV21-1 and TRBJ1-1. TRBV21-1 is a pseudogene locus. The CDR3 runs to 15 residues.

The table lists this clone with a few counts. The genes are TRBV5-6 and TRBJ2-5, with TRBD2 matching 11 bases. The CDR3 sequence is 16 residues long. Germline CDR1 is SGHDT and CDR2 is YYEEEE. V was pared by 4 bases and J by 5 bases, with 10 bases of the junction left unmatched. CDR3 sequence reads: CASSPRLAGGPETQYF. Here the CDR3 DNA reads TGTGCCAGCAGCCCCCGGTTAGCGGGGGGGCCCGAGACCCAGTACTTC.

This clone came up a few times. CDR3 DNA: TGCGCCAGCAGCCAAGGACTAGCGGACAATGAGCAGTTCTTC. Protein: CASSQGLADNEQFF. The gene calls are TRBV4-3 and TRBJ2-1, with 9 bases identical to TRBD2. The CDR3 loop spans 14 amino acids. V gave up 1 base and J gave up 5 bases; unmatched junction bases: 0. From germline, CDR1 is LGHNA and CDR2 YSLEER.

This clone was seen more than once but under ten times. This rearrangement joins TRBV4-1 to TRBJ2-1; 7 bases are a match to TRBD1. Germline CDR1 MGHRA, CDR2 YSYEKL. The V segment lost 5 bases and the J segment 5 bases; nucleotides outside the gene matches: 6. The CDR3 totals 14 residues. In DNA form, the CDR3 reads TGCGCCAGCAGCGTAAGACAGGGAGACAATGAGCAGTTCTTC. This sequence encodes CASSVRQGDNEQFF.

The chain uses TRBV27 and TRBJ2-7; the D gene is possibly TRBD1 (5 bases). In germline, CDR1 is MNHEY, CDR2 SMNVEV (reference sequence). V was trimmed by 3 bases and J by 3 bases, leaving 12 bases between them. The CDR3 sequence is 14 residues long. The CDR3 DNA is TGTGCCAGCAGTTTGCAGGGCTCATACTACGAGCAGTACTTC. Translated, it gives CASSLQGSYYEQYF.

The chain is built from TRBV19 and TRBJ2-1; the match to TRBD2 covers 8 bases. The germline CDR1 and CDR2 sequences are LNHDA and SQIVND (reference sequence). The V segment lost 8 bases and the J segment 2 bases; nucleotides outside the gene matches: 5. The CDR3 has 14 residues. The CDR3 spells CASLGGAAYNEQFF. In nucleotides, the CDR3 is TGTGCCAGTCTCGGGGGGGCCGCCTACAATGAGCAGTTCTTC.

This chain connects TRBV10-3 to TRBJ1-1, with D perhaps matching TRBD1 (6 bases). Germline V lookup: CDR1 ENHRY, CDR2 SYGVKD. Trimming took off 2 bases at V and 1 base at J, with 11 bases between the two ends. The CDR3 consists of 15 residues. Here the CDR3 reads CAISEGEGGNTEAFF. CDR3 DNA: TGTGCCATCAGTGAGGGGGAGGGGGGGAACACTGAAGCTTTCTTT.

The V call is TRBV30, the J call TRBJ1-4, with D unresolved. Trimming cost V 3 bases and J 8 bases, with 16 bases left between them. The CDR3 contains 14 residues. CDR1 is GTSNPN, CDR2 SVGIG, per germline (reference sequence). The CDR3 loop reads CAWSFSQRIEKLFF. In DNA, the CDR3 is TGTGCCTGGAGCTTTTCTCAGAGGATCGAAAAACTGTTTTTT.

Only a few counts were recorded for this clone. The chain recombines TRBV6-6 with TRBJ1-5, with 7 bases identical to TRBD1. Germline CDR1 and CDR2: MNHNY and SVGAGI (reference sequence). The CDR3 covers 15 residues. V was pared by 8 bases and J by 4 bases, with 11 bases of the junction left unmatched. The CDR3 nucleotides are TGTGCCAGCGTCTTCAGGGACAGTGATAATCAGCCCCAGCATTTT. It encodes CASVFRDSDNQPQHF.

This clone appeared a few times. This chain links TRBV9 with TRBJ1-1; the D gene is possibly TRBD1 (6 bases). Germline V lookup: CDR1 SGDLS, CDR2 YYNGEE. The CDR3 contains 15 residues. Trimming removed 2 bases from V and 4 bases from J, with 15 bases in between. The CDR3, as DNA: TGTGCCAGCAGCGTGGGGGGGGCTGGGAGCACTGAAGCTTTCTTT. Amino acid sequence: CASSVGGAGSTEAFF.

The CDR3, as DNA: TGTGCCACCAGCAGAGATGGGAGACTAGCGGGTGAGCAGTTCTTC. Its translation is CATSRDGRLAGEQFF. V gene TRBV15 combines with J gene TRBJ2-1; 10 bases align to TRBD2. Germline-derived CDR1 and CDR2 are LNHNV and YYDKDF (reference sequence). The CDR3 has 15 residues. Germline trimming cut 0 bases from V and 9 bases from J; bases unmatched to any gene: 5.

This chain uses TRBV7-8 with TRBJ2-3, with a weak D call TRBD2 (5 bases). This CDR3 has 15 amino acids. Trimming cost V 6 bases and J 1 base, with 14 bases left between them. Germline loops: CDR1 SGHVS, CDR2 FQNEAQ. The CDR3 coding sequence is TGTGCCAGCAGTCCACCCGGGGTTGGCACAGATACGCAGTATTTT. It translates to CASSPPGVGTDTQYF.

J is TRBJ1-4 and V is TRBV4-1, with 9 nucleotides matching TRBD1. V lost 4 bases to trimming and J lost 2 bases; unmatched junction nucleotides: 2. From germline, CDR1 is MGHRA and CDR2 YSYEKL. The CDR3 has 15 residues. For the CDR3, the DNA is TGCGCCAGCAGCCCTACAGGGGGCACTAATGAAAAACTGTTTTTT. Translating gives CASSPTGGTNEKLFF.

The V and J genes are TRBV7-2 and TRBJ1-5; 7 bases are a match to TRBD1. Per the germline V gene, CDR1 is SGHTA and CDR2 is FQGNSA. There are 15 residues in the CDR3. V was pared by 5 bases and J by 1 base, with 5 bases of the junction left unmatched. The CDR3 sequence is CASSISGGSNQPQHF. DNA for the CDR3: TGTGCCAGCAGCATATCAGGGGGAAGCAATCAGCCCCAGCATTTT.

The genes are TRBV6-4 and TRBJ1-1, with D possibly being TRBD1 (6 bases). The CDR3 is 16 residues long. Between the trimmed V and J ends, which lost 6 bases and 0 bases, there was a span of 17 bases. CDR1 and CDR2 from the germline V gene are MRHNA and SNTAGT. The CDR3 DNA sequence: TGTGCCAGCAGGTGGCTCACAGGGCTCCTGAACACTGAAGCTTTCTTT. This translates into CASRWLTGLLNTEAFF.

The chain has TRBV7-2 and TRBJ2-7; no clear D. Between the trimmed V and J ends, which lost 0 bases and 2 bases, there was a span of 11 bases. There are 15 residues in the CDR3. Germline CDR1 SGHTA, CDR2 FQGNSA. The CDR3 reads CASSLARESPYEQYF. The CDR3 nucleotides are TGTGCCAGCAGCTTAGCGCGTGAGTCCCCCTACGAGCAGTACTTC.

In its sample, this clone was seen a few times. The chain has TRBV27 and TRBJ2-3; TRBD1 is a possible D gene (6 bases). Trimming pared 4 bases from V and 0 bases from J, leaving 11 bases between. Per germline, CDR1 MNHEY and CDR2 SMNVEV (reference sequence). The CDR3 contains 15 residues. CDR3 protein: CASSSYRDSTDTQYF. CDR3 DNA sequence: TGTGCCAGCAGTTCTTACAGGGACAGCACAGATACGCAGTATTTT.

The chain employs TRBV11-2 and TRBJ2-2; TRBD2 matches 9 bases. The CDR3 extends over 16 amino acids. V lost 5 bases and J lost 5; bases outside the gene matches: 9. Germline CDR1 and CDR2: SGHAT and FQNNGV. CDR3 in amino acids: CASSPQGRGGTGELFF. The CDR3 coding sequence is TGTGCCAGCAGCCCCCAGGGGCGGGGGGGAACCGGGGAGCTGTTTTTT.

This clone was observed a handful of times. The chain combines TRBV7-8 with TRBJ2-5; 10 bases map to TRBD2. The CDR3 length is 16 residues. V trimming: 5 bases; J trimming: 5 bases; junction bases outside the gene matches: 11. Germline CDR1 is SGHVS and CDR2 is FQNEAQ. CDR3 loop: CASSGLAGATRETQYF. The CDR3 bases are TGTGCCAGCAGCGGGCTAGCGGGGGCCACTCGGGAGACCCAGTACTTC.